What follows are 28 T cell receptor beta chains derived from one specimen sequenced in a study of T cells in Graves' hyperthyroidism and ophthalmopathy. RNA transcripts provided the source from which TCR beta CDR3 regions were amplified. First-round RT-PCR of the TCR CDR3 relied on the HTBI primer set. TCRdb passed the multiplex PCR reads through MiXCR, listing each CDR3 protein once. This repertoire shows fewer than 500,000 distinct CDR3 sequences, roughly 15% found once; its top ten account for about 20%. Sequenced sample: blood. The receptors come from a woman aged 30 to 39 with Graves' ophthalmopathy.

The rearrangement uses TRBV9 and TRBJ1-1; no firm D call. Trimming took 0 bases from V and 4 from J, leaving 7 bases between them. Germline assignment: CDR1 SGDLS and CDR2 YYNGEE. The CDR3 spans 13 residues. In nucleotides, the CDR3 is TGTGCCAGCAGCGTAGGAGGGTTCACTGAAGCTTTCTTT. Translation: CASSVGGFTEAFF.

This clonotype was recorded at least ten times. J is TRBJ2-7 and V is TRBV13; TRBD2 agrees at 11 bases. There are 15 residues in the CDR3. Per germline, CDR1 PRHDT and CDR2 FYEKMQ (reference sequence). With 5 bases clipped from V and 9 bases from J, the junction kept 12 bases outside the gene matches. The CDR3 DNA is TGTGCCAGCAGCCCCTCGGGGATAGCGGGGGGGCGGCAGTACTTC. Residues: CASSPSGIAGGRQYF.

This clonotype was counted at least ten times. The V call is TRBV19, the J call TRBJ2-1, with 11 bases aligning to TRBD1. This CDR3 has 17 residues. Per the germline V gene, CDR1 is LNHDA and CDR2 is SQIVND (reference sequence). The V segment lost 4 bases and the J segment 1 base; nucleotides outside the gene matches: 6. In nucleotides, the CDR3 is TGTGCCAGTAGTACGGTAGGGGACAGGGGGTCCTACAATGAGCAGTTCTTC. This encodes CASSTVGDRGSYNEQFF.

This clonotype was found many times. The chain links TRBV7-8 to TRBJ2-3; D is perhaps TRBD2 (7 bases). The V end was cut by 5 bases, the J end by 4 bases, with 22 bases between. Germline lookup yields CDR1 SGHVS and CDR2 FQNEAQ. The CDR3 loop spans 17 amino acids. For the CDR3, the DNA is TGTGCCAGCAGCCCCCGGGGAGGGGGGGCCCCCCCAGATACGCAGTATTTT. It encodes CASSPRGGGAPPDTQYF.

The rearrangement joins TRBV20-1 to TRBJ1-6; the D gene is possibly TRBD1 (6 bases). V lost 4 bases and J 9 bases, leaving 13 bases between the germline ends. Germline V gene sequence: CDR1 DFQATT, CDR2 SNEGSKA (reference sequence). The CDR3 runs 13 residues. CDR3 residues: CSATEGGGSPLHF. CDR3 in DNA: TGCAGTGCTACAGAGGGGGGGGGTTCACCCCTCCACTTT.

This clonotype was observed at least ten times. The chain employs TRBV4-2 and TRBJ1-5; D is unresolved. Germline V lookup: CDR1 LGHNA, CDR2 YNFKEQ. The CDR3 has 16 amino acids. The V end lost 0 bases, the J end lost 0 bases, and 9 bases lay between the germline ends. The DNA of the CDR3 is TGTGCCAGCAGCCAAGATCGGCAGGTTAGCAATCAGCCCCAGCATTTT. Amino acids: CASSQDRQVSNQPQHF.

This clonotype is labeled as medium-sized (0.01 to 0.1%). The CDR3 sequence: CASRRGSGPSNEQFF. CDR3 DNA: TGTGCCAGCAGGAGGGGTTCTGGCCCGAGCAATGAGCAGTTCTTC. This chain joins TRBV2 and TRBJ2-1, with D perhaps assigned TRBD1 or TRBD2 (5 bases each). The CDR3 runs 15 residues. The V gene lost 6 bases and the J gene lost 6 bases, with 18 bases spanning the gap. The germline V gene has CDR1 SNHLY and CDR2 FYNNEI.

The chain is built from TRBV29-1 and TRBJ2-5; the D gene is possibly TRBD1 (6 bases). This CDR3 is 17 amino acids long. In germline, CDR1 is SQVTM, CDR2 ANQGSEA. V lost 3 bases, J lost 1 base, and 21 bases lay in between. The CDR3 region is CSVDEGERWSRQETQYF. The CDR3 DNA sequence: TGCAGCGTTGATGAGGGGGAGAGATGGTCGCGCCAAGAGACCCAGTACTTC. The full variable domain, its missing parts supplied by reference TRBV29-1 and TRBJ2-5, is SAVISQKPSRDICQRGTSLTIQCQVDSQVTMMFWYRQQPGQSLTLIATANQGSEATYESGFVIDKFPISRPNLTFSTLTVSNMSPEDSSIYLCSVDEGERWSRQETQYFGPGTRLLVL.

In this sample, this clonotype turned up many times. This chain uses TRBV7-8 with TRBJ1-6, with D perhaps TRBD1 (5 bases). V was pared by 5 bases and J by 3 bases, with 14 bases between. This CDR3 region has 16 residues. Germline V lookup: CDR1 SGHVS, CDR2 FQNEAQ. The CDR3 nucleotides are TGTGCCAGCAGCCTGAGGATGGACAACTATAATTCACCCCTCCACTTT. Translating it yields CASSLRMDNYNSPLHF.

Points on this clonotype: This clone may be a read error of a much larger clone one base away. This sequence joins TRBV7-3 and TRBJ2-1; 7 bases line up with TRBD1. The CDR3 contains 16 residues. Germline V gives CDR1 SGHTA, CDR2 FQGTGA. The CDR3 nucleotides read TGTGCCAGCAGCCCAGGACAGGCCAGCTCCTACAATGAGCGGTTCTTC. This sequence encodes CASSPGQASSYNERFF. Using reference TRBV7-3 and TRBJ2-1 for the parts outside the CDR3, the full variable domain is GAGVSQTPSNKVTEKGKYVELRCDPISGHTALYWYRQSLGQGPEFLIYFQGTGAADDSGLPNDRFFAVRPEGSVSTLKIQRTERGDSAVYLCASSPGQASSYNERFFGPGTRLTVL.

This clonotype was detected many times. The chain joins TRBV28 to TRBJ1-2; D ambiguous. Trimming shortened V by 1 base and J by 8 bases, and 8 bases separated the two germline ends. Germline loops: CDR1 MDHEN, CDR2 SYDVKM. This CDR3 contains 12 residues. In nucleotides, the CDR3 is TGTGCCAGCAGTTTATCCCTGGGGGGCTACACCTTC. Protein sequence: CASSLSLGGYTF.

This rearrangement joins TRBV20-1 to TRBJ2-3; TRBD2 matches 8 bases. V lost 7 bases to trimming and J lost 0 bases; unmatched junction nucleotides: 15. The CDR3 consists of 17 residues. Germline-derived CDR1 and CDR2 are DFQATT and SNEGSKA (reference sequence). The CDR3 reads CSGPRTIAGSSTDTQYF. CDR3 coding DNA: TGCAGTGGCCCGCGAACTATAGCGGGGTCTAGCACAGATACGCAGTATTTT.

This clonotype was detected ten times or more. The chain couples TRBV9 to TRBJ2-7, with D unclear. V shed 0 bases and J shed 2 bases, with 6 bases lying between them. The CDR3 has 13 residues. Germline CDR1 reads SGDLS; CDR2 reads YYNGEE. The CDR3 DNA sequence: TGTGCCAGCAGCGTAGGGGTTACCTACGAGCAGTACTTC. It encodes CASSVGVTYEQYF.

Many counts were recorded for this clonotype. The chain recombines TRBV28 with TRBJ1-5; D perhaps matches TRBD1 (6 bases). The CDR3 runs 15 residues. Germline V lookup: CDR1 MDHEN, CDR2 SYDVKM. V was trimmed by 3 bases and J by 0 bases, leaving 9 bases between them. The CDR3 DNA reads TGTGCCAGCAGTTTTAGGGGGATTAGCAATCAGCCCCAGCATTTT. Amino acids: CASSFRGISNQPQHF.

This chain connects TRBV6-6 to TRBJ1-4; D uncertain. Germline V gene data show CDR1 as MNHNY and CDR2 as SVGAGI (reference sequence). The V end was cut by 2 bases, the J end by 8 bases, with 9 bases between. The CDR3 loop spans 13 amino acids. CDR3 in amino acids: CASSYTVLEKLFF. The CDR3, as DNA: TGTGCCAGCAGTTACACTGTTCTGGAAAAACTGTTTTTT.

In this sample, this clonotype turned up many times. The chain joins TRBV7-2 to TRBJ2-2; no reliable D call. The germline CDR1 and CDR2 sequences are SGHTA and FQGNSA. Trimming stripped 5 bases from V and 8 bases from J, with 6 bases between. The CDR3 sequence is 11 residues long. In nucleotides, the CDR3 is TGTGCCAGCAGCCTAGAGGGGGAGCTGTTTTTT. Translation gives CASSLEGELFF.

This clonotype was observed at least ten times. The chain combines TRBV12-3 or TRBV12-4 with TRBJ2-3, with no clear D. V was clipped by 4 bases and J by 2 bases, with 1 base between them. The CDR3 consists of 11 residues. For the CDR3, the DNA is TGTGCCAGCAGTTCCACAGATACGCAGTATTTT. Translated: CASSSTDTQYF.

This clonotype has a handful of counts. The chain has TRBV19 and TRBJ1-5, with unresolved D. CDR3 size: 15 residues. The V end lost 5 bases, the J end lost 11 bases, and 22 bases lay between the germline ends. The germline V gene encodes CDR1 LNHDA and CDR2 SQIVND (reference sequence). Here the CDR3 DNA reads TGTGCCAGTAGTCCGGTTGGTGTGGGTGAATCGGCCCAGCATTTT. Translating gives CASSPVGVGESAQHF.

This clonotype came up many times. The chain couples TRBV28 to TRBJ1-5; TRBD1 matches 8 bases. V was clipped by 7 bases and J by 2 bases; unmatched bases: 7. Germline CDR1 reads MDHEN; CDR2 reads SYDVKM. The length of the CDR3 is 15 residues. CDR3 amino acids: CASILDRVGNQPQHF. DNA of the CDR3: TGTGCCAGCATTCTGGACAGGGTTGGCAATCAGCCCCAGCATTTT.

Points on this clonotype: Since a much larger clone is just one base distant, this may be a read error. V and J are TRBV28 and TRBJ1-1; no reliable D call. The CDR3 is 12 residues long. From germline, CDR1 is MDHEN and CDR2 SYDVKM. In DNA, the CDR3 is TGTGCCAGAAGTTACGGGCCCACTGAAGCTTTCTTT. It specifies CARSYGPTEAFF.

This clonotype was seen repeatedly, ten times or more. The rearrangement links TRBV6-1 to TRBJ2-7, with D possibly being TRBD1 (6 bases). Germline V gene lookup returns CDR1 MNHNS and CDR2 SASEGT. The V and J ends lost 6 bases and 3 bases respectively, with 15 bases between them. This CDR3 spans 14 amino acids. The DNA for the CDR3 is TGTGCCAGCAGAGGACTGGGGGCGAACTACGAGCAGTACTTC. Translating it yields CASRGLGANYEQYF.

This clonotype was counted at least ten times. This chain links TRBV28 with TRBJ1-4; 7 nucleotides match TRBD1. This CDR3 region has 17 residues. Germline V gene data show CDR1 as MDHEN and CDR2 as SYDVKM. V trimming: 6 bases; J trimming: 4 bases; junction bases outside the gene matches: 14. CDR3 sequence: CASSPLTDRDGNEKLFF. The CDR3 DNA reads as TGTGCCAGCAGCCCTCTTACCGACAGGGACGGTAATGAAAAACTGTTTTTT.

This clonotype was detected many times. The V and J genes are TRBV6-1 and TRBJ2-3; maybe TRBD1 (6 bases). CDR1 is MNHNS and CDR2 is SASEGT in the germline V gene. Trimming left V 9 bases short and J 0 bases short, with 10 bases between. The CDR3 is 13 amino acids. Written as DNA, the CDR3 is TGTGCCAGTGACAGGTTTAGCACAGATACGCAGTATTTT. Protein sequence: CASDRFSTDTQYF.

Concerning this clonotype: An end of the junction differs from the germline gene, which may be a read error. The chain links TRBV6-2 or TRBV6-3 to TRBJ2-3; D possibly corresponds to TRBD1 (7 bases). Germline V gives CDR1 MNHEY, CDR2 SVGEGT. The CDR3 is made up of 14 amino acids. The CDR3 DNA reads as TGTGCCAGCAGTATCAGGGGGGCGACGGATACGCGGTATTTT. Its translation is CASSIRGATDTRYF.

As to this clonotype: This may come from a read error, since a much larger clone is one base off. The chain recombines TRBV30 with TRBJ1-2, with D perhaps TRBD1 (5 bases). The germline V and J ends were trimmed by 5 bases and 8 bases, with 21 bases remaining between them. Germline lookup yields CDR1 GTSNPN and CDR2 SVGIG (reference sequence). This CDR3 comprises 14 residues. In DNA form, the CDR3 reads TGTGCCTGGGAAGCTCGACAGCCGTCCAAAGGCTACACCTTC. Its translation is CAWEARQPSKGYTF.

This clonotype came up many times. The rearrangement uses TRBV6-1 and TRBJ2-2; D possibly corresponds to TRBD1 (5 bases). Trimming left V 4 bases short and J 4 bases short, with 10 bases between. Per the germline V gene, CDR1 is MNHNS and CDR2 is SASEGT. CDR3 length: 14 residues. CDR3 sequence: CASSVRQSTGELFF. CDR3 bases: TGTGCCAGCAGTGTTCGACAGTCCACCGGGGAGCTGTTTTTT.

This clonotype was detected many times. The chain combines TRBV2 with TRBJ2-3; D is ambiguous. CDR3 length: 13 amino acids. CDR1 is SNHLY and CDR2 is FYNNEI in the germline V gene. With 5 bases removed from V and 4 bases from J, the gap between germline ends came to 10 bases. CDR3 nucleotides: TGTGCCAGCAGTTCGTCACCCCCAGATACGCAGTATTTT. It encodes CASSSSPPDTQYF.

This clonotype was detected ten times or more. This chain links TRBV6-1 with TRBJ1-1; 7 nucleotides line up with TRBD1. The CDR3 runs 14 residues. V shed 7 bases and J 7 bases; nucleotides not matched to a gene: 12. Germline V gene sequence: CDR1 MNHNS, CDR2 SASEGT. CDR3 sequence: CASTLSLGQNEAFF. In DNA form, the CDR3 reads TGTGCCAGCACTCTATCCTTGGGACAGAATGAAGCTTTCTTT.